This T cell receptor beta chain came from a study of T cells after yellow fever vaccination. From germline, CDR1 is DFQATT and CDR2 SNEGSKA (reference sequence). CDR3 length equals 15 residues. To note about this clonotype: Its antigen is not known. Sequence at one end of the junction differs from germline and may be a read error.

The 5'RACE template-switching step produced TCR cDNA and added a universal primer site and UMIs. Each CDR3 protein is one row after TCRdb ran MiXCR on the 5' RACE reads. The profile covers around 610,000 distinct CDR3 sequences, with roughly 14% appearing a single time and about 14% taken by the ten largest. Study-wide findings and caveats: Researchers noted that a small share of clonotypes showed up in both CD4 and CD8 compartments.

Sequenced here: PBMCs, sampled on the day of the yellow fever booster vaccination. The sequence was collected from a man under 40 who received the YFV17D yellow fever vaccine. V usage is TRBV20-1 and J usage is TRBJ2-1; TRBD2 matches 7 bases. CDR3 coding DNA: TGCTGTGCTAGAGTGGGAGGGCGGCAGTGGAATGAGCAGTTCTTC. Its protein product is CCARVGGRQWNEQFF.